This TCR beta chain was retrieved from a study of Ad26.COV2.S vaccination and SARS-CoV-2 variants. Germline-derived CDR1 and CDR2 are MNHEY and SVGAGI. With V trimmed by 6 bases and J by 4 bases, 7 bases remained unmatched. CDR3 length: 14 residues. This clone was seen a few times. Its antigen is as yet unknown. This sample's treatment: approximately 18 received Ad26.COV2.S at low or high dose, single or two shots; about five received placebo; per-sample allocation not given. The samples were gathered on day 63 after the first injection of vaccine or placebo. Vaccination employed an Ad26 vector expressing the Wuhan-strain SARS-CoV-2 spike. The table came from immunoSEQ multiplex PCR; TCRdb's copy has only in-frame clones and leaves some out. The sample includes under 300,000 clones, around 85% of them seen just once. Study-level findings and limits: Assessments of TCR breadth and depth may have underestimated the total T cell responses. Non-spike TCR breadth was similar in vaccine and placebo recipients. Responses of spike-specific T cells (both CD8+ and CD4+) reportedly showed substantial breadth after vaccination.

This TCR was sampled from a person between 18 and 65 years old who received the Ad26.COV2.S COVID-19 vaccine or a placebo. The input for sequencing was peripheral blood, taken in a trial of Ad26.COV2.S vaccine versus placebo. The chain recombines TRBV6-5 with TRBJ1-2; TRBD1 aligns across 8 bases. The CDR3 DNA follows: TGTGCCAGCAGACAATCAGGGGGCTTCTATGGCTACACCTTC. Encoded protein: CASRQSGGFYGYTF.